Shown below are 3 T cell receptor beta chains from a single sample sequenced in a study of spatial heterogeneity in lung cancer. Time point noted: sample taken at primary tumor resection. Tumor, nontumor lung or frozen PBMC supplied whole RNA, sequenced without sorting. MiXCR, run by TCRdb on the 5' RACE reads, gives a single entry per CDR3 protein. The table lists about 3,800 distinct CDR3 sequences, around 8.4% of them singletons, with about 63% in the top ten. Here the sequenced sample was PBMCs, taken at surgery. The receptors originated from a female donor with early-stage non-small cell lung cancer.

This clonotype was seen ten or more times. The rearrangement links TRBV5-1 to TRBJ1-2, with D maybe TRBD1 (6 bases). The CDR3 runs to 15 residues. Trimming removed 3 bases from V and 4 bases from J, with 16 bases in between. Germline lookup yields CDR1 SGHRS and CDR2 YFSETQ. CDR3 residues: CASSSTAGTTYGYTF. CDR3 bases: TGCGCCAGCAGCTCCACGGCCGGGACAACCTATGGCTACACCTTC.

By share of the sample, this clonotype is medium-sized. This rearrangement joins TRBV7-2 to TRBJ2-7, with 9 positions matching TRBD2. CDR1 and CDR2 (germline): SGHTA, FQGNSA. The CDR3 runs 13 residues. The trim removed 5 bases at V and 7 bases at J, leaving 6 bases unmatched. The CDR3 is CASSLSGGEEQYF. The CDR3 bases are TGTGCCAGCAGCCTTAGCGGGGGTGAAGAGCAGTACTTC.

The genes are TRBV19 and TRBJ2-3, with 12 bases aligning to TRBD2. Germline CDR1 and CDR2: LNHDA and SQIVND (reference sequence). CDR3 length equals 17 residues. The ends lost 3 bases at V and 1 base at J; junction bases unmatched: 5. The CDR3 loop reads CASSITSGGKRTDTQYF. The CDR3 DNA reads as TGTGCCAGTAGTATTACTAGCGGGGGGAAGCGCACAGATACGCAGTATTTT.